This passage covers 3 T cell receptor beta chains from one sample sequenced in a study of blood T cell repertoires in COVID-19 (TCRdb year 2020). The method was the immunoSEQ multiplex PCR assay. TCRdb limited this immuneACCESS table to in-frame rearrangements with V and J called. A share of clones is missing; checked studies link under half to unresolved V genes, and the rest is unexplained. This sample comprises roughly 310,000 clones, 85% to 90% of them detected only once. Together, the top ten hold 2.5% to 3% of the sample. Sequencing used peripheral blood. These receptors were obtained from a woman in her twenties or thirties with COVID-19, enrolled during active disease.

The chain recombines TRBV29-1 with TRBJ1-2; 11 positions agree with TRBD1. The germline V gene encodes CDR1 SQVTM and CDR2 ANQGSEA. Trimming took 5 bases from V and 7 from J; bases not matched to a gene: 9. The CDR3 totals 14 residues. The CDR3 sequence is CSVWGQGVFGGYTF. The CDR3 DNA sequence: TGCAGCGTTTGGGGACAGGGGGTATTCGGTGGCTACACCTTC.

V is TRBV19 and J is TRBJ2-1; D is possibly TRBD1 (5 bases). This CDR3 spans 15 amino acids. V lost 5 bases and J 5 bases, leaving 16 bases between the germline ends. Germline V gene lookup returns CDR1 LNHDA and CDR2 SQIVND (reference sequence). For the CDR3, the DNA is TGTGCCAGTAGTGTATCAGGGAATAGGGACAATGAGCAGTTCTTC. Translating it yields CASSVSGNRDNEQFF.

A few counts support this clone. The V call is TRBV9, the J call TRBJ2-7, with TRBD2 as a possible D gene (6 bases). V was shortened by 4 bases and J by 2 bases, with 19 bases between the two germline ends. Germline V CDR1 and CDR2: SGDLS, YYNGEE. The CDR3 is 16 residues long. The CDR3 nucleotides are TGTGCCAGCAGCCCCCGGGGGAGCGCCGCTACCTACGAGCAGTACTTC. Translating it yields CASSPRGSAATYEQYF.